This T cell receptor beta chain was identified during a study of CD4 T cells in relation to SARS-CoV-2 and coronaviruses. The assay was immunoSEQ multiplex PCR, and TCRdb's table has in-frame clones only and misses some. The sample shows roughly 10,000 clones, around 68% of them seen only once. The CDR3 runs 13 residues. In germline, CDR1 is SGHAT, CDR2 FQDESV (reference sequence). V lost 1 base and J lost 10, with 11 bases in between. In the case of this clone: Its antigen is not identified.

Unexposed donor CD4+ T cells date from about 2011-2018, before the COVID-19 pandemic. After roughly ten days of culture, CD4+ T cells were isolated. Testing used SARS-CoV-2 S/N and four cold-coronavirus spikes on unexposed-donor CD4+ T cells, cells permitting. This chain connects TRBV11-1 to TRBJ2-1, with D perhaps TRBD2 (5 bases). The clonotype comes from a human donor in good health. Sequencing used CD4+ T cells from PBMCs, cultured in vitro. The CDR3 nucleotides read TGTGCCAGCAGCTTAGGGACTTTGGGGGAGCAGTTCTTC. Translated: CASSLGTLGEQFF.